This is a list of T cell receptor beta chains from one sample in a study of cytomegalovirus exposure and HLA in healthy donors. Repertoires were generated with immunoSEQ multiplex PCR, while TCRdb's copy carries only in-frame clones and drops some. The repertoire holds more than 110,000 clones, about four fifths seen once, with about 3.8% in the top ten. Input material: PBMCs. These TCRs come from a man in his forties in good health and CMV-seropositive. CDR3s include the opening cysteine and the closing phenylalanine or tryptophan. The D gene is left open where the match is weak. Some rows mark clone size as missing; the rest say once, few, many or name a class of expanded clone.

D gene: TRBD2
J gene: TRBJ2-5
clone size: NA
CDR3 length: 16
V gene: TRBV7-9
CDR3 DNA: TGTGCCAGCAGCTTAGGTCCAGCGGGAGTAAGTGAGACCCAGTACTTC
CDR3 protein: CASSLGPAGVSETQYF

D gene: NA
J gene: TRBJ1-4
clone size: NA
CDR3 length: 14
V gene: TRBV6-1
CDR3 DNA: TGTGCCAGTACGAGGCGGCGATCTAATGAAAAACTGTTTTTT
CDR3 protein: CASTRRRSNEKLFF

D gene: TRBD1
J gene: TRBJ2-1
clone size: NA
CDR3 length: 15
V gene: TRBV7-9
CDR3 DNA: TGTGCCAGCAGCTTAGGACAGGGGCCTTACAATGAGCAGTTCTTC
CDR3 protein: CASSLGQGPYNEQFF

D gene: NA
J gene: TRBJ2-7
clone size: once
CDR3 length: 12
V gene: TRBV5-1
CDR3 DNA: TGCGCCAGCAGCTTGTCTCAGTCCGCGCAGTACTTC
CDR3 protein: CASSLSQSAQYF

D gene: TRBD2
J gene: TRBJ2-2
clone size: once
CDR3 length: 15
V gene: TRBV7-2
CDR3 DNA: TGTGCCAGCAGCGCGGGGGGGCCCCGAGGCGGGGAGCTGTTTTTT
CDR3 protein: CASSAGGPRGGELFF

D gene: NA
J gene: TRBJ1-1
clone size: NA
CDR3 length: 12
V gene: TRBV6-1
CDR3 DNA: TGTGCCAGCAGTTTCTTGAACACTGAAGCTTTCTTT
CDR3 protein: CASSFLNTEAFF

D gene: NA
J gene: TRBJ2-5
clone size: NA
CDR3 length: 15
V gene: TRBV7-9
CDR3 DNA: TGTGCCAGCAGCTTACCCGGGATTAGGTTGGCGACCCAGTACTTC
CDR3 protein: CASSLPGIRLATQYF

D gene: TRBD2
J gene: TRBJ2-1
clone size: NA
CDR3 length: 16
V gene: TRBV5-4
CDR3 DNA: TGTGCCAGCAGCTCGAAAACTAGCGGAGCCTACAATGAGCAGTTCTTC
CDR3 protein: CASSSKTSGAYNEQFF

D gene: TRBD1
J gene: TRBJ2-7
clone size: NA
CDR3 length: 12
V gene: TRBV6-6
CDR3 DNA: TGTGCCACCTGGACAGGCGCCTACGGGCAGTACTTC
CDR3 protein: CATWTGAYGQYF

D gene: TRBD1
J gene: TRBJ2-3
clone size: NA
CDR3 length: 17
V gene: TRBV11-2
CDR3 DNA: TGTGCCAGCAGCTCATCATGGATGACAGGGGTTACAGATACGCAGTATTTT
CDR3 protein: CASSSSWMTGVTDTQYF

D gene: NA
J gene: TRBJ1-1
clone size: NA
CDR3 length: 13
V gene: TRBV7-2
CDR3 DNA: TGTGCCAGCAGCTCACAGGAGAACACTGAAGCTTTCTTT
CDR3 protein: CASSSQENTEAFF

D gene: NA
J gene: TRBJ2-1
clone size: NA
CDR3 length: 11
V gene: TRBV4-2
CDR3 DNA: TGTGCCAGCCGTCTAGCGAATGAGCAGTTCTTC
CDR3 protein: CASRLANEQFF

D gene: TRBD1
J gene: TRBJ1-5
clone size: once
CDR3 length: 15
V gene: TRBV2
CDR3 DNA: TGTGCCAGCAGGACAGGGGGCGCGAGCAATCAGCCCCAGCATTTT
CDR3 protein: CASRTGGASNQPQHF

D gene: TRBD1
J gene: TRBJ1-5
clone size: NA
CDR3 length: 11
V gene: TRBV5-8
CDR3 DNA: TGTGCCAGCAGCTCGGGACAGGCTCAGCATTTT
CDR3 protein: CASSSGQAQHF

D gene: TRBD1
J gene: TRBJ2-6
clone size: NA
CDR3 length: 17
V gene: TRBV27
CDR3 DNA: TGTGCCAGCAGTCCAAGGACAGGTCGCTCTGGGGCCAACGTCCTGACTTTC
CDR3 protein: CASSPRTGRSGANVLTF

D gene: NA
J gene: TRBJ2-2
clone size: NA
CDR3 length: 15
V gene: TRBV9
CDR3 DNA: TGTGCCAGCAGCGTAGGTAGCAGAGGCACCGGGGAGCTGTTTTTT
CDR3 protein: CASSVGSRGTGELFF

D gene: TRBD1
J gene: TRBJ1-1
clone size: NA
CDR3 length: 17
V gene: TRBV9
CDR3 DNA: TGTGCCAGCAGCGTAACACCGGGACAGGGGGCGAGCACTGAAGCTTTCTTT
CDR3 protein: CASSVTPGQGASTEAFF

D gene: TRBD2
J gene: TRBJ2-1
clone size: NA
CDR3 length: 17
V gene: TRBV4-3
CDR3 DNA: TGCGCCAGCAGCCAAGAGCATAGGGTAGCGGGATACAATGAGCAGTTCTTC
CDR3 protein: CASSQEHRVAGYNEQFF

D gene: TRBD2
J gene: TRBJ2-7
clone size: few
CDR3 length: 17
V gene: TRBV7-8
CDR3 DNA: TGTGCCAGCAGCTCCGGGAGACTAGCGGCAATCCCCTACGAGCAGTACTTC
CDR3 protein: CASSSGRLAAIPYEQYF

D gene: TRBD1
J gene: TRBJ2-7
clone size: NA
CDR3 length: 14
V gene: TRBV9
CDR3 DNA: TGTGCCAGCAGCGGGACAGGGGGGACCTACGAGCAGTACTTC
CDR3 protein: CASSGTGGTYEQYF

D gene: NA
J gene: TRBJ1-1
clone size: NA
CDR3 length: 15
V gene: TRBV18
CDR3 DNA: TGTGCCAGCTCACCACGAGGGGGGGTAAAGGCTGAAGCTTTCTTT
CDR3 protein: CASSPRGGVKAEAFF

D gene: NA
J gene: TRBJ2-1
clone size: NA
CDR3 length: 13
V gene: TRBV15
CDR3 DNA: TGTGCCACCGCCGGCGGAAACCACAATGAGCAGTTCTTC
CDR3 protein: CATAGGNHNEQFF

D gene: TRBD2
J gene: TRBJ2-4
clone size: NA
CDR3 length: 15
V gene: TRBV5-5
CDR3 DNA: TGTGCCAGCAGCAGGACTAGCGGGGGTACAGACATTCAGTACTTC
CDR3 protein: CASSRTSGGTDIQYF

D gene: TRBD1
J gene: TRBJ1-2
clone size: NA
CDR3 length: 15
V gene: TRBV9
CDR3 DNA: TGTGCCAGCAGCGCCTTGACAGGGAAGAACTATGGCTACACCTTC
CDR3 protein: CASSALTGKNYGYTF

D gene: TRBD1
J gene: TRBJ1-2
clone size: few
CDR3 length: 13
V gene: TRBV28
CDR3 DNA: TGTGCCAGCAGTTTAACAGGGGCCTATGGCTACACCTTC
CDR3 protein: CASSLTGAYGYTF

D gene: NA
J gene: TRBJ1-1
clone size: once
CDR3 length: 14
V gene: TRBV7-9
CDR3 DNA: TGTGCCAGCATCCCCCTAGTAATGAACACTGAAGCTTTCTTT
CDR3 protein: CASIPLVMNTEAFF

D gene: TRBD1
J gene: TRBJ1-5
clone size: NA
CDR3 length: 15
V gene: TRBV30
CDR3 DNA: TGTGCCTGGGCCTCCGGGACAGGGGGCACTCAGCCCCAGCATTTT
CDR3 protein: CAWASGTGGTQPQHF

D gene: TRBD1
J gene: TRBJ2-2
clone size: few
CDR3 length: 16
V gene: TRBV7-8
CDR3 DNA: TGTGCCAGCAGCTTAAGACAGGGAGTCATATCCGGGGAGCTGTTTTTT
CDR3 protein: CASSLRQGVISGELFF